This T cell receptor beta chain was documented in a study of PD-1 blockade in classical Hodgkin lymphoma. Overall study results and limits: Reports described newly diagnosed patients as having lower baseline TCR diversity than healthy donors.

Per germline, CDR1 MNHEY and CDR2 SMNVEV (reference sequence). CDR3 length: 15 residues. In regard to this clone: Its target is not known.

Each patient's relapse followed autologous stem cell transplantation, and brentuximab vedotin exposure varied. Sequencing was performed with immunoSEQ multiplex PCR; in TCRdb, only in-frame clones are kept and a portion is missing. Seen here are about 24,000 clones, 81% observed once, and the top ten hold around a fifth. The sequence derives from a human donor with classical Hodgkin lymphoma. This chain links TRBV27 with TRBJ2-5; 10 bases map to TRBD1. The J call is doubtful: the DNA matches TRBJ2-7 better. The sequencing here drew on peripheral blood mononuclear cells (PBMCs), taken before the second cycle of nivolumab. The CDR3 DNA reads TGTGCCAGCAGCGGGACAGGGGAGGTCTCCTACGAGCAGTACTTC. It translates to CASSGTGEVSYEQYF.